Detailed here is one TCR beta chain. The antigen is not known. Treatment of the sample: approximately nine-day PBMC culture with coronavirus spike peptide pools or control peptides (ViraFEST assay). Fresh medium (containing IL-2) replaced half the medium on days 3 and 7. The source of the sample is a study of vaccination and CD4 T cells after COVID-19. Study-level information: Recovered patients in the cohort numbered six men and four women, two of them Hispanic. Stimulation of cells relied on overlapping spike peptides derived from SARS-CoV-2, HCoV-NL63, HCoV-OC43 and HCoV-229E.

Germline V gives CDR1 MNHEY, CDR2 SVGAGI. The V gene lost 2 bases and the J gene lost 6 bases, with 4 bases spanning the gap. The CDR3 runs to 11 residues. Cultured CD4+ T cell DNA was sequenced using the Oncomine TCR Beta short-read assay. MiXCR, applied by TCRdb to the PCR reads, yields one record per CDR3 protein. This sample carries 15,000 to 20,000 distinct CDR3 sequences, 45% to 65% of them seen once, and the ten largest clones take about 34%. Sequenced here: cultured CD4+ T cells from blood, sampled after SARS-CoV-2 vaccination. The source of this sequence is a human donor with COVID-19. The chain couples TRBV6-5 to TRBJ1-1; D remains unclear. CDR3 region: CASSYPPEAFF. The CDR3 bases are TGTGCCAGCAGTTACCCCCCTGAAGCTTTCTTT.